This TCR beta chain was recorded in a study of radiation and T cells in renal cell carcinoma. Time point noted: baseline pretreatment blood. Treatment indicated: 15 Gy SBRT to primary tumor, nephrectomy 4 weeks later. Some clones are missing from TCRdb's copy, which holds only in-frame ones; the method was immunoSEQ multiplex PCR. This sample yields about 49,000 clones, of which 65% to 90% are seen a single time; about 33% belongs to the top ten. This CDR3 contains 12 residues. V dropped 6 bases and J dropped 7 bases, with 13 bases sitting between them. The sequence was collected from a woman in her sixties or seventies with renal cell carcinoma. The V call is TRBV23-1, the J call TRBJ2-7; TRBD1 is a possible D gene (6 bases). TRBV23-1 is an ORF, and what it does is uncertain. The material was blood, obtained from a patient whose treatment included radiotherapy and nephrectomy. This CDR3 reads CASSRGTREQYF. The CDR3 region has the DNA TGCGCCAGCAGCAGGGGAACAAGGGAGCAGTACTTC.